This T cell receptor (beta chain) derives from a study of cytomegalovirus exposure and HLA in healthy donors. Amplification used 60 Vbeta primers and 13 Jbeta primers. Profiling relied on immunoSEQ multiplex PCR, and the TCRdb table lists in-frame clones only, not all of them. The table lists 140,000 or so clones, about a tenth of them singletons. Whole-study findings and limits: In a later analysis, V- and J-gene trimming of beta chains associated with a DCLRE1C missense variant, replicated independently. Later analysis showed most CMV-associated TCR beta chains appearing HLA-restricted.

This clone has only a few counts. As yet, its antigen is unknown. V lost 1 base, J lost 1 base, and 20 bases lay in between. Germline V CDR1 and CDR2: SGHRS, YFSETQ. This CDR3 comprises 18 residues. The rearrangement uses TRBV5-1 and TRBJ1-1; D gene uncertain. The TCR comes from a male donor in good health and CMV-seronegative. Sequenced: PBMCs. CDR3 loop: CASSLSTGSPLKNTEAFF. The CDR3 DNA sequence: TGCGCCAGCAGCTTGAGCACGGGGTCCCCCCTGAAGAACACTGAAGCTTTCTTT.